This TCR beta chain was documented in a study of beta chain features in type 1 diabetes. Every bit of the isolated RNA underwent reverse transcription, so sequencing read expressed TCRB transcripts. The protocol was immunoSEQ multiplex PCR, while the TCRdb copy is restricted to in-frame clones and leaves out a portion. This sample has 350,000 or so clones; 20% occur once, and the top ten carry 0.035% to 0.05%. The clonotype originates from a woman younger than 30 in good health. Source material: naive CD4+ T cells from blood.

CDR3 sequence reads: CASSLDRRAGELFF. Here the CDR3 DNA reads TGTGCCAGCAGCTTAGATCGACGGGCCGGGGAGCTGTTTTTT. The chain employs TRBV7-2 and TRBJ2-2; D is uncertain. This CDR3 is 14 amino acids long. V lost 1 base, J lost 6 bases, and 9 bases lay in between. Germline values: CDR1 SGHTA, CDR2 FQGNSA.